One sample yielded the 27 T cell receptor beta chains listed below, sequenced in a study of blood T cell repertoires in COVID-19. Produced via immunoSEQ multiplex PCR; TCRdb's table is partial and in-frame only. This table holds roughly 140,000 clones, roughly 90% found once. The sequencing sample was made of peripheral blood. These TCRs come from a woman aged 55-75 years with active or convalescent COVID-19.

This clone counts as medium-sized. V is TRBV25-1 and J is TRBJ1-1, with D possibly TRBD1 on 5 matching bases. V was cut by 2 bases and J by 4 bases, with 11 bases left in between. The CDR3 loop spans 14 amino acids. Germline loops: CDR1 MGHDK, CDR2 SYGVNS. The CDR3 sequence is CASSELGRATEAFF. CDR3 coding DNA: TGTGCCAGCAGTGAACTGGGGCGCGCCACTGAAGCTTTCTTT.

The rearrangement joins TRBV5-1 to TRBJ1-6; 8 bases agree with TRBD1. This CDR3 spans 15 amino acids. In germline, CDR1 is SGHRS, CDR2 YFSETQ. The J segment lost 9 bases and the V segment lost 0 bases, leaving 5 bases of the junction unmatched. The CDR3 spells CASSLGTGQGSPLHF. The CDR3 nucleotides are TGCGCCAGCAGCTTGGGGACAGGGCAGGGTTCACCCCTCCACTTT.

V usage is TRBV27 and J usage is TRBJ1-2; TRBD1 aligns across 11 bases. Germline V gene lookup returns CDR1 MNHEY and CDR2 SMNVEV (reference sequence). V was clipped by 5 bases and J by 4 bases; unmatched bases: 9. The length of the CDR3 is 16 residues. CDR3 sequence (DNA): TGTGCCAGCAGTCCCTTGGACAGGGGGCTTACCTATGGCTACACCTTC. This sequence encodes CASSPLDRGLTYGYTF.

In nucleotides, the CDR3 is TGTGCCAGCAGCTTTTCGGTTAGCTCTACTTTGCTAGCCAAAAACATTCAGTACTTC. Translation gives CASSFSVSSTLLAKNIQYF. This chain uses TRBV5-4 with TRBJ2-4, with no clear D. Trimming stripped 2 bases from V and 0 bases from J, with 21 bases between. CDR1 is SGHNT and CDR2 is YYREEE in the germline V gene (reference sequence). This CDR3 comprises 19 residues. The full variable domain, rest sourced from reference TRBV5-4 and TRBJ2-4, is ETGVTQSPTHLIKTRGQQVTLRCSSQSGHNTVSWYQQALGQGPQFIFQYYREEENGRGNFPPRFSGLQFPNYSSELNVNALELDDSALYLCASSFSVSSTLLAKNIQYFGAGTRLSVL.

This clone has just one count. This rearrangement joins TRBV3-1 (or the pseudogene TRBV3-2) to TRBJ1-5, with no clear D. Germline assignment: CDR1 LGHDT and CDR2 YNNKEL (reference sequence). The CDR3 loop spans 17 amino acids. Trimming cost V 1 base and J 0 bases, with 13 bases left between them. CDR3 nucleotide sequence: TGTGCCAGCAGCCAAGGATCCAGGAAGTATAGCAATCAGCCCCAGCATTTT. This translates into CASSQGSRKYSNQPQHF.

This clone showed up just a few times. This sequence joins TRBV19 and TRBJ1-2, with TRBD1 as a possible D gene (5 bases). Germline V gene lookup returns CDR1 LNHDA and CDR2 SQIVND (reference sequence). The CDR3 runs to 14 residues. V lost 4 bases, J lost 3 bases, and 12 bases lay in between. The CDR3 DNA reads as TGTGCCAGTAGTAGGGGGGGAGCGGACTATGGCTACACCTTC. Its translation is CASSRGGADYGYTF.

This clone appeared once. The chain links TRBV19 to TRBJ1-5, with 7 positions matching TRBD1. There are 16 residues in the CDR3. The germline gives CDR1 LNHDA, CDR2 SQIVND (reference sequence). V lost 7 bases to trimming and J lost 5 bases; unmatched junction nucleotides: 14. CDR3 amino acids: CASKETGYRLDQPQHF. For the CDR3, the DNA is TGTGCCAGTAAAGAGACAGGGTACAGGTTGGATCAGCCCCAGCATTTT.

This chain connects TRBV9 to TRBJ1-2; D remains unclear. The V gene's germline CDR1 is SGDLS and CDR2 YYNGEE. CDR3 length: 14 residues. Between the trimmed V and J ends, which lost 0 bases and 7 bases, there was a span of 13 bases. The CDR3 spells CASSVASDILGYTF. DNA for the CDR3: TGTGCCAGCAGCGTAGCATCCGATATACTTGGCTACACCTTC.

V is TRBV6-5 and J is TRBJ2-3; unclear D gene. This CDR3 is built from 14 residues. V was pared by 4 bases and J by 4 bases, with 12 bases between. Germline values: CDR1 MNHEY, CDR2 SVGAGI. The CDR3 loop is CASSSPRQPDTQYF. CDR3 nucleotides: TGTGCCAGCAGTTCCCCCCGACAACCAGATACGCAGTATTTT.

The rearrangement uses TRBV5-8 and TRBJ2-7; 7 bases fit TRBD2. V shed 6 bases and J 1 base; nucleotides not matched to a gene: 10. Germline CDR1 and CDR2: SGHTS and YDEGEE. The length of the CDR3 is 15 residues. The CDR3: CASKRGAGVSYEQYF. Written as DNA, the CDR3 is TGTGCCAGCAAACGAGGGGCGGGGGTATCCTACGAGCAGTACTTC.

This chain joins TRBV4-3 and TRBJ1-5; possible D gene TRBD1, 6 bases. Trimming cost V 4 bases and J 3 bases, with 13 bases left between them. The CDR3 has 15 amino acids. In germline, CDR1 is LGHNA, CDR2 YSLEER. Written as DNA, the CDR3 is TGCGCCAGCAGCCGCTTGGGGACATACAATCAGCCCCAGCATTTT. Its translation is CASSRLGTYNQPQHF.

The chain employs TRBV6-4 and TRBJ1-5; D remains ambiguous. Germline values: CDR1 MRHNA, CDR2 SNTAGT. The CDR3 is made up of 14 amino acids. Trimming shortened V by 6 bases and J by 0 bases, and 9 bases separated the two germline ends. The CDR3 here is CASSADISNQPQHF. The CDR3 nucleotides are TGTGCCAGCAGCGCCGACATTAGCAATCAGCCCCAGCATTTT.

This sequence joins TRBV3-1 (or the pseudogene TRBV3-2) and TRBJ1-5; D not resolved. Germline V gives CDR1 LGHDT, CDR2 YNNKEL (reference sequence). The CDR3 consists of 12 residues. V dropped 1 base and J dropped 7 bases, with 5 bases sitting between them. CDR3 DNA sequence: TGTGCCAGCAGCCAAGGTGAGCAGCCCCAGCATTTT. Its protein product is CASSQGEQPQHF.

The chain couples TRBV7-8 to TRBJ1-2, with TRBD1 matching over 7 bases. V was clipped by 3 bases and J by 0 bases; unmatched bases: 13. The V gene's germline CDR1 is SGHVS and CDR2 FQNEAQ. The CDR3 loop spans 18 amino acids. Here the CDR3 reads CASSFPRAGGTSNYGYTF. CDR3 DNA sequence: TGTGCCAGCAGCTTCCCACGGGCAGGGGGGACTTCTAACTATGGCTACACCTTC.

The rearrangement joins TRBV2 to TRBJ1-2, with D tentatively TRBD1 (5 bases). This CDR3 spans 13 amino acids. Germline loops: CDR1 SNHLY, CDR2 FYNNEI. The V gene lost 2 bases and the J gene lost 3 bases, with 7 bases spanning the gap. CDR3 coding DNA: TGTGCCAGCAGTGAATGGGGGGACTATGGCTACACCTTC. It encodes CASSEWGDYGYTF. Filled out from reference TRBV2 and TRBJ1-2, the complete variable domain reads EPEVTQTPSHQVTQMGQEVILRCVPISNHLYFYWYRQILGQKVEFLVSFYNNEISEKSEIFDDQFSVERPDGSNFTLKIRSTKLEDSAMYFCASSEWGDYGYTFGSGTRLTVV.

This rearrangement joins TRBV12-3 or TRBV12-4 to TRBJ1-3; TRBD1 is a possible D gene (5 bases). This CDR3 contains 12 residues. Deletions cut 5 bases from V and 8 bases from J, with 10 bases between. CDR3 amino acids: CASSLGGDTIYF. The DNA of the CDR3 is TGTGCCAGCAGTCTCGGGGGAGACACCATATATTTT.

The rearrangement uses TRBV5-4 and TRBJ2-7; D unclear. The CDR3 loop spans 12 amino acids. Trimming left V 8 bases short and J 1 base short, with 10 bases between. From germline, CDR1 is SGHNT and CDR2 YYREEE (reference sequence). In DNA form, the CDR3 reads TGTGCCAGGCGCTGGTTGTCCTACGAGCAGTACTTC. Translating gives CARRWLSYEQYF. The whole variable domain, remainder taken from reference TRBV5-4 and TRBJ2-7, is ETGVTQSPTHLIKTRGQQVTLRCSSQSGHNTVSWYQQALGQGPQFIFQYYREEENGRGNFPPRFSGLQFPNYSSELNVNALELDDSALYLCARRWLSYEQYFGPGTRLTVT.

The genes are TRBV11-2 and TRBJ2-7, with 10 bases matching TRBD1. Per the germline V gene, CDR1 is SGHAT and CDR2 is FQNNGV. The trim removed 5 bases at V and 4 bases at J, leaving 5 bases unmatched. The CDR3 has 14 amino acids. The CDR3: CASSPGTGAYEQYF. The CDR3 DNA is TGTGCCAGCAGCCCTGGGACAGGGGCTTACGAGCAGTACTTC.

The chain is built from TRBV7-8 and TRBJ1-6; 7 positions match TRBD1. The CDR3 totals 17 residues. Looked up from germline, CDR1 is SGHVS and CDR2 is FQNEAQ. V lost 7 bases to trimming and J lost 1 base; unmatched junction nucleotides: 10. The CDR3 reads CASKLKGDSSYNSPLHF. The CDR3 DNA sequence: TGTGCCAGCAAATTAAAAGGGGACAGTTCCTATAATTCACCCCTCCACTTT.

The V gene is TRBV2, the J gene TRBJ1-1; possibly TRBD1 for D (6 bases). The length of the CDR3 is 13 residues. Looked up from germline, CDR1 is SNHLY and CDR2 is FYNNEI. Trimming shortened V by 10 bases and J by 1 base, and 13 bases separated the two germline ends. The CDR3 reads CANNRAGNTEAFF. The CDR3 DNA reads TGTGCCAACAACAGGGCGGGGAACACTGAAGCTTTCTTT.

The rearrangement uses TRBV3-1 (or the pseudogene TRBV3-2) and TRBJ2-1; the match to TRBD2 covers 10 bases. Trimming cost V 4 bases and J 6 bases; bases outside gene matches: 6. The CDR3 consists of 15 residues. Germline assignment: CDR1 LGHDT and CDR2 YNNKEL (reference sequence). Here the CDR3 DNA reads TGTGCCAGCAGCCTGGGGACTAGCGTGGGCAATGAGCAGTTCTTC. Translated: CASSLGTSVGNEQFF.

The chain carries TRBV5-1 and TRBJ1-2; 9 nucleotides align to TRBD1. The CDR3 has 15 amino acids. Germline assignment: CDR1 SGHRS and CDR2 YFSETQ. V gave up 4 bases and J gave up 4 bases; unmatched junction bases: 8. CDR3 coding DNA: TGCGCCAGCAGCCAAACAGGGGGCGATGGCTATGGCTACACCTTC. Protein product: CASSQTGGDGYGYTF. Drawing the rest from reference TRBV5-1 and TRBJ1-2, the complete variable domain is KAGVTQTPRYLIKTRGQQVTLSCSPISGHRSVSWYQQTPGQGLQFLFEYFSETQRNKGNFPGRFSGRQFSNSRSEMNVSTLELGDSALYLCASSQTGGDGYGYTFGSGTRLTVV.

The DNA of the CDR3 is TGTGCCAGCAGCTCTCTAGTGGCAACCAGCGGGCTTCAACGACATGGCTACACCTTC. Encoded protein: CASSSLVATSGLQRHGYTF. The chain combines TRBV7-2 with TRBJ1-2; D is unresolved. The germline CDR1 and CDR2 sequences are SGHTA and FQGNSA. The CDR3 has 19 residues. V was cut by 4 bases and J by 6 bases, with 30 bases left in between.

The J gene is TRBJ2-7, the V gene TRBV19, with D maybe TRBD1 (5 bases). Deletions cut 8 bases from V and 6 bases from J, with 17 bases between. This CDR3 has 13 amino acids. Germline CDR1 LNHDA, CDR2 SQIVND (reference sequence). The CDR3 here is CASAKQVLSEQYF. As DNA, the CDR3 is TGTGCCAGTGCTAAACAGGTGTTGAGCGAGCAGTACTTC.

The chain uses TRBV28 and TRBJ1-4, with 7 nucleotides matching TRBD1. The CDR3 extends over 15 amino acids. The germline gives CDR1 MDHEN, CDR2 SYDVKM. Trimming took 2 bases from V and 5 from J; bases not matched to a gene: 5. CDR3 protein: CASSLPQGHNEKLFF. The CDR3 region has the DNA TGTGCCAGCAGTTTACCACAGGGGCACAATGAAAAACTGTTTTTT. Drawing the rest from reference TRBV28 and TRBJ1-4, the complete variable domain is DVKVTQSSRYLVKRTGEKVFLECVQDMDHENMFWYRQDPGLGLRLIYFSYDVKMKEKGDIPEGYSVSREKKERFSLILESASTNQTSMYLCASSLPQGHNEKLFFGSGTQLSVL.

The chain links TRBV7-9 to TRBJ2-3; D may be TRBD2 (6 bases). This CDR3 region has 15 residues. Germline-derived CDR1 and CDR2 are SEHNR and FQNEAQ (reference sequence). Trimming removed 0 bases from V and 4 bases from J, with 11 bases in between. The CDR3 region has the DNA TGTGCCAGCAGCTTAGCCACCGCGGGACCAGATACGCAGTATTTT. It codes for CASSLATAGPDTQYF.

V is TRBV11-2 and J is TRBJ1-2; D possibly corresponds to TRBD1 (5 bases). Germline V CDR1 and CDR2: SGHAT, FQNNGV. The CDR3 consists of 13 residues. V lost 3 bases, J lost 1 base, and 6 bases lay in between. The DNA of the CDR3 is TGTGCCAGCAGCTTGGGGGGTAACTATGGCTACACCTTC. Amino acids: CASSLGGNYGYTF.